Included here is one T cell receptor beta chain sequence, with context. This sample is drawn from a study of T cell changes during pregnancy in multiple sclerosis. TCRdb's table, derived via immunoSEQ multiplex PCR, lists solely in-frame clones and lacks some. The sample has 15,000 or so clones, around 95% seen once. This receptor was taken from a female donor with multiple sclerosis, enrolled in a pregnancy study. The sample here was peripheral blood, taken in the third trimester of pregnancy.

The CDR3 region has the DNA TGTGCCAGCAGCTTACTCCCCGGGGGGGGCGACTATGGCTACACCTTC. The encoded protein is CASSLLPGGGDYGYTF. The chain is built from TRBV7-9 and TRBJ1-2, with D maybe TRBD1 (6 bases). From germline, CDR1 is SEHNR and CDR2 FQNEAQ (reference sequence). The CDR3 spans 16 residues. V was trimmed by 2 bases and J by 3 bases, leaving 16 bases between them.